This T cell receptor beta chain was documented in a study of blood T cell repertoires in COVID-19. Original analysis: The assay estimated nucleated cells by amplifying reference gene primers. The assay was immunoSEQ multiplex PCR, and TCRdb's table has in-frame clones only and misses some. V and J calls and clone size are those listed in that table; D and trimming were worked out from the DNA. The table lists 300,000 to 350,000 clones, roughly 90% of them singletons. The germline gives CDR1 LNHDA, CDR2 SQIVND (reference sequence). The CDR3 runs 14 residues. V dropped 4 bases and J dropped 6; count of bases not matched to a gene: 6. Participants were placed into cohorts based on the clinical history they reported. Cohort 3 recovered donors had two negative PCRs, clearance, or symptom resolution.

Material: PBMCs or T cells enriched from blood (not recorded which). The V and J genes are TRBV19 and TRBJ1-5; 7 nucleotides agree with TRBD1. The sequence was collected from a young woman who had recovered from COVID-19. The CDR3 reads CASSTQGSGQPQHF. The CDR3 coding sequence is TGTGCCAGTAGTACACAGGGGTCGGGTCAGCCCCAGCATTTT.